This is a list of T cell receptor beta chains from one sample in a study of T cells in Graves' hyperthyroidism and ophthalmopathy. Each CDR3 protein gets one entry after TCRdb re-called the multiplex PCR reads with MiXCR. The sample lists about 600,000 distinct CDR3 sequences, approximately 15% occurring once. Sequencing was carried out using blood. The receptor source for this set is a woman aged 45 to 65 with Graves' ophthalmopathy. Both conserved end residues are part of each CDR3. Fields, in order: J gene, V gene, clone size, D gene, CDR3 DNA, CDR3 protein. D genes are given only for firm matches. Some rows mark clone size as missing; the rest say once, few, many or name a class of expanded clone.

TRBJ1-4,TRBV6-6,.,.,TGTGCCAGCAGTTATTTTCCGAATGATGAAAAACTGTTTTTT,CASSYFPNDEKLFF
TRBJ2-1,TRBV5-1,many,.,TGCGCCAGCAGCTATTCGGGAAACAATGAGCAGTTCTTC,CASSYSGNNEQFF
TRBJ1-6,TRBV6-1,.,TRBD1,TGTGCCACCACCACAAATCCCGGGACAGGGGATGGTTCACCCCTCCACTTT,CATTTNPGTGDGSPLHF
TRBJ2-5,TRBV7-9,.,TRBD1,TGTGCCAGCAGCTTAATCGGACAGGGGGCCGAGACCCAGTACTTC,CASSLIGQGAETQYF
TRBJ2-2,TRBV20-1,.,TRBD2,TGCAGTGCTAGAAGCAGCGGGAGGGCCTCGGGTACCGGGGAGCTGTTTTTT,CSARSSGRASGTGELFF
TRBJ2-7,TRBV29-1,.,.,TGCAGCGTTGTAACCAGGGCAAGCTCCTACGAGCAGTACTTC,CSVVTRASSYEQYF
TRBJ1-3,TRBV7-9,many,TRBD1,TGTGCCAGCAGCTTACAGGGGGCTGGAAACACCATATATTTT,CASSLQGAGNTIYF
TRBJ2-5,TRBV19,few,.,TGTGCCAGTAGTGGAGCGATCCAAGAGACCCAGTACTTC,CASSGAIQETQYF
TRBJ2-7,TRBV19,many,TRBD2,TGTGCCAGTCAGATCATAGCGGGAGGAGCCTACGAGCAGTACTTC,CASQIIAGGAYEQYF
TRBJ1-1,TRBV4-3,.,TRBD1,TGCGCCAGCAGCCAAGACGGACAGGGTCGCACTGAAGCTTTCTTT,CASSQDGQGRTEAFF
TRBJ1-5,TRBV12-3/TRBV12-4,few,.,TGTGCCAGCAGTTTCGGAGAGAGCGGTCAGCCCCAGCATTTT,CASSFGESGQPQHF
TRBJ2-7,TRBV7-2,.,TRBD1,TGTGCCAGCAGCATAAGGGGGCAGAGCTCCTACGAGCAGTACTTC,CASSIRGQSSYEQYF
TRBJ1-5,TRBV18,few,.,TGTGCCAGCTCACACAACAGGTCCATTAGCAATCAGCCCCAGCATTTT,CASSHNRSISNQPQHF
TRBJ2-2,TRBV6-1,.,.,TGTGCCAGCAGTGCAATCCAAACATACACCGGGGAGCTGTTTTTT,CASSAIQTYTGELFF
TRBJ2-3,TRBV28,many,TRBD2,TGTGCCAGCAGTCAAACGGAGCGGGAGTGGACAGATACGCAGTATTTT,CASSQTEREWTDTQYF
TRBJ2-5,TRBV7-2,few,TRBD2,TGTGCCAGCAGCCTAATAGCGGGAGGGCGGGGGACCCAGTACTTC,CASSLIAGGRGTQYF
TRBJ2-7,TRBV5-1,many,.,TGCGCCAGCAGCTTAAATTACGGCAGGTTCTACGAGCAGTACTTC,CASSLNYGRFYEQYF